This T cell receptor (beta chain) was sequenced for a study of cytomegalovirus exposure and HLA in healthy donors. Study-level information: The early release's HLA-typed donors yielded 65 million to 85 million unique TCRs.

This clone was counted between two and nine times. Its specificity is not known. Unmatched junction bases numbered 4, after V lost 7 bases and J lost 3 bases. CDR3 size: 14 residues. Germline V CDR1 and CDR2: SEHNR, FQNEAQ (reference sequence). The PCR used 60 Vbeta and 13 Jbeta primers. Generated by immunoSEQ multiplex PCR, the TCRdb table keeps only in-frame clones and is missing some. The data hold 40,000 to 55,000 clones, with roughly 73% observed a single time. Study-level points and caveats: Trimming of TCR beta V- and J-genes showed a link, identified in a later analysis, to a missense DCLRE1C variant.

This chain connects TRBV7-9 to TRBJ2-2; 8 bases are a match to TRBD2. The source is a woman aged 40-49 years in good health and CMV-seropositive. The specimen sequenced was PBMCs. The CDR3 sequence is CASTGGADTGELFF. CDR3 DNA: TGTGCCAGCACCGGGGGGGCGGACACCGGGGAGCTGTTTTTT.